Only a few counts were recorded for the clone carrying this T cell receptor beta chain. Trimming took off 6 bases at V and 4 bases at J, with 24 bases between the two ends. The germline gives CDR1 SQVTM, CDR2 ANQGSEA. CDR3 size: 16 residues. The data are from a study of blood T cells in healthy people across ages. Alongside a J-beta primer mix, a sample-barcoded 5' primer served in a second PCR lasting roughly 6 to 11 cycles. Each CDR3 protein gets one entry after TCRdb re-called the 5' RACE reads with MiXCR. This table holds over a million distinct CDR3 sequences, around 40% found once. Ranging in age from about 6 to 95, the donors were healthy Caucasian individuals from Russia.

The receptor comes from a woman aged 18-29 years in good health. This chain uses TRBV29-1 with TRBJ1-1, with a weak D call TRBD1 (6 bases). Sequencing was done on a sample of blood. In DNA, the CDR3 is TGCAGCGTCCTTAGTCGGGGGCTACCCCTGTGCACTGAAGCTTTCTTT. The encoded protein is CSVLSRGLPLCTEAFF.